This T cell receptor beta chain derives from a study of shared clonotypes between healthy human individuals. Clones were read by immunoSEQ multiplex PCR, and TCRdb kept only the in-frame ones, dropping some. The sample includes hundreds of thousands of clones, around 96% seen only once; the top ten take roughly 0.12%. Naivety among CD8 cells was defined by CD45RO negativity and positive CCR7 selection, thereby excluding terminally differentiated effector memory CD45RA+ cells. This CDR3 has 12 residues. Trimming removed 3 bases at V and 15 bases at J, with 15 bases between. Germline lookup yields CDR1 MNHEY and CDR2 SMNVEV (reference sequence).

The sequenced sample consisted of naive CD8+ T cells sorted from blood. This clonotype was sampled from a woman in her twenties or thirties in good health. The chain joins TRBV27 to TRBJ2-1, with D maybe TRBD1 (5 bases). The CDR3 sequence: CASSLDGATPFF. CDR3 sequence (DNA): TGTGCCAGCAGTTTGGATGGGGCCACCCCGTTCTTC.